Below, 20 T cell receptor beta chains from the same sample are listed, as sequenced in a study of identical twins. Each CDR3 protein is one row after TCRdb ran MiXCR on the 5' RACE reads. Here the sample spans around 230,000 distinct CDR3 sequences, roughly a tenth being singletons. Specimen: memory (CD45RO+) T cells sorted from blood. These receptor sequences come from a young woman in good health.

The V gene is TRBV20-1, the J gene TRBJ2-3; unclear D gene. The CDR3 sequence is 16 residues long. V lost 0 bases, J lost 0 bases, and 13 bases lay in between. The V gene's germline CDR1 is DFQATT and CDR2 SNEGSKA (reference sequence). The CDR3 is CSARDHRTTSTDTQYF. The CDR3 DNA is TGCAGTGCTAGAGATCATCGGACCACAAGCACAGATACGCAGTATTTT.

This clonotype has a count of ten or more. The V gene is TRBV7-9, the J gene TRBJ1-2; D is unresolved. The V gene's germline CDR1 is SEHNR and CDR2 FQNEAQ (reference sequence). The CDR3 has 12 amino acids. V was clipped by 8 bases and J by 2 bases, with 9 bases between them. As DNA, the CDR3 is TGTGCCAGCGCAAGGGAGAACTATGGCTACACCTTC. Its translation: CASARENYGYTF.

In this sample, this clonotype turned up many times. The V call is TRBV20-1, the J call TRBJ2-5; unclear D gene. There are 13 residues in the CDR3. Germline CDR1 reads DFQATT; CDR2 reads SNEGSKA (reference sequence). The V end was cut by 4 bases, the J end by 1 base, with 10 bases between. As DNA, the CDR3 is TGCAGTGCTACGTCGGGTCTCCAAGAGACCCAGTACTTC. Translating it yields CSATSGLQETQYF.

The CDR3 DNA is TGTGCCAGCAGTATTAGAAGGGGGCCCTACGAGCAGTACTTC. It specifies CASSIRRGPYEQYF. The chain is built from TRBV12-3 or TRBV12-4 and TRBJ2-7; 7 bases are shared with TRBD1. Trimming took 5 bases from V and 2 from J; bases not matched to a gene: 6. The CDR3 spans 14 residues.

The rearrangement uses TRBV25-1 and TRBJ2-2, with 8 bases matching TRBD1. CDR3 length: 16 amino acids. V gave up 8 bases and J gave up 5 bases; unmatched junction bases: 13. CDR1 and CDR2 from the germline V gene are MGHDK and SYGVNS. The CDR3: CASAQTGTGGTGELFF. DNA of the CDR3: TGTGCCAGCGCCCAAACCGGGACAGGAGGGACCGGGGAGCTGTTTTTT.

This clonotype has ten or more counts. The genes are TRBV6-5 and TRBJ1-1; D is uncertain. Germline values: CDR1 MNHEY, CDR2 SVGAGI. V was clipped by 1 base and J by 1 base, with 4 bases between them. This CDR3 contains 13 residues. The CDR3 sequence is CASSYWTNTEAFF. CDR3 coding DNA: TGTGCCAGCAGTTACTGGACGAACACTGAAGCTTTCTTT.

In its sample, this clonotype was seen many times. CDR3 bases: TGTGCCAGCAGTTACCGGACTAGCGTCAATGAGCAGTTCTTC. Its protein is CASSYRTSVNEQFF. The genes are TRBV6-5 and TRBJ2-1, with 9 bases fitting TRBD2. Trimming at V came to 2 bases and at J to 6 bases, leaving 2 bases not matched to a gene. Germline V gives CDR1 MNHEY, CDR2 SVGAGI. The CDR3 spans 14 residues.

The chain employs TRBV25-1 and TRBJ1-3; D is unresolved. Per germline, CDR1 MGHDK and CDR2 SYGVNS. V was cut by 5 bases and J by 0 bases, with 8 bases left in between. The CDR3 is 14 amino acids. This CDR3 is CASSRRDSGNTIYF. The CDR3 DNA is TGTGCCAGCAGTCGCCGGGACTCTGGAAACACCATATATTTT.

Points on this clonotype: Since a much larger clone is just one base distant, this may be a read error. This rearrangement joins TRBV2 to TRBJ2-5; 11 nucleotides align to TRBD2. Germline CDR1 and CDR2: SNHLY and FYNNEI. V lost 6 bases and J lost 3; bases outside the gene matches: 3. The CDR3 covers 14 residues. CDR3 bases: TGTGCCAGCAGCAAACTAGCGGGAGAAGAGACCCAGTACTTC. It encodes CASSKLAGEETQYF.

This clonotype occurred a few times. This chain connects TRBV7-9 to TRBJ1-3, with 7 nucleotides matching TRBD1. Germline V gene lookup returns CDR1 SEHNR and CDR2 FQNEAQ (reference sequence). J lost 0 bases, V lost 4 bases, and 3 bases had no gene match. CDR3 length equals 15 residues. This chain's CDR3 is CASSWTGFSGNTIYF. The CDR3 DNA reads TGTGCCAGCAGCTGGACAGGATTCTCTGGAAACACCATATATTTT.

This chain connects TRBV7-2 to TRBJ2-3; D is undetermined. Between the trimmed V and J ends, which lost 3 bases and 0 bases, there was a span of 7 bases. Germline V lookup: CDR1 SGHTA, CDR2 FQGNSA. The CDR3 runs to 14 residues. CDR3 DNA sequence: TGTGCCAGCAGCTTTATCAGCAGCACAGATACGCAGTATTTT. This sequence encodes CASSFISSTDTQYF. The full variable domain, completed using reference TRBV7-2 and TRBJ2-3, is GAGVSQSPSNKVTEKGKDVELRCDPISGHTALYWYRQSLGQGLEFLIYFQGNSAPDKSGLPSDRFSAERTGGSVSTLTIQRTQQEDSAVYLCASSFISSTDTQYFGPGTRLTVL.

The chain is built from TRBV11-2 and TRBJ2-7, with 11 bases fitting TRBD2. The V segment lost 5 bases and the J segment 2 bases; nucleotides outside the gene matches: 5. The CDR3 length is 15 residues. Germline CDR1 and CDR2: SGHAT and FQNNGV. DNA of the CDR3: TGTGCCAGCAGCACTGGGACTAGCGGAACCTACGAGCAGTACTTC. It encodes CASSTGTSGTYEQYF.

The genes are TRBV7-3 and TRBJ2-3, with 8 positions matching TRBD2. Germline CDR1 SGHTA, CDR2 FQGTGA. Germline trimming cut 2 bases from V and 6 bases from J; bases unmatched to any gene: 7. The length of the CDR3 is 15 residues. The CDR3: CASSLFGGDFDTQYF. The CDR3 coding sequence is TGTGCCAGCAGCTTATTCGGGGGGGACTTCGATACGCAGTATTTT.

The chain has TRBV7-2 and TRBJ2-3; D gene uncertain. This CDR3 comprises 15 residues. The ends were cut back, 7 bases at V and 2 bases at J, with 16 bases in the middle. The germline CDR1 and CDR2 sequences are SGHTA and FQGNSA. The CDR3 loop reads CASTTQTFFTDTQYF. CDR3 bases: TGTGCCAGCACCACCCAGACCTTTTTCACAGATACGCAGTATTTT.

In its sample, this clonotype was seen a few times. The chain carries TRBV2 and TRBJ2-5, with 10 bases identical to TRBD2. Germline loops: CDR1 SNHLY, CDR2 FYNNEI. Trimming took 8 bases from V and 4 from J; bases not matched to a gene: 13. The CDR3 totals 16 residues. CDR3 nucleotides: TGTGCCAGCTACGCTAGCGGGAGAGACCGAGGAGAGACCCAGTACTTC. This codes for CASYASGRDRGETQYF.

This clonotype turned up a few times. The rearrangement joins TRBV30 to TRBJ2-7, with TRBD2 identical over 9 bases. CDR1 GTSNPN and CDR2 SVGIG come from the germline V gene (reference sequence). The junction had 5 bases not matched to a gene; V was cut back by 8 bases and J by 0 bases. There are 13 residues in the CDR3. The CDR3 protein is CAASGRISYEQYF. The CDR3 coding sequence is TGTGCCGCAAGCGGGAGGATCTCCTACGAGCAGTACTTC. The variable domain in full, completed from reference TRBV30 and TRBJ2-7, reads SQTIHQWPATLVQPVGSPLSLECTVEGTSNPNLYWYRQAAGRGLQLLFYSVGIGQISSEVPQNLSASRPQDRQFILSSKKLLLSDSGFYLCAASGRISYEQYFGPGTRLTVT.

This clonotype was recorded a few times. The V call is TRBV7-2, the J call TRBJ1-6; D is possibly TRBD1 (6 bases). CDR1 and CDR2 (germline): SGHTA, FQGNSA. This CDR3 is built from 14 residues. V was trimmed by 3 bases and J by 9 bases, leaving 12 bases between them. CDR3 sequence reads: CASSFQGSPSPLHF. CDR3 bases: TGTGCCAGCAGCTTTCAGGGGTCTCCTTCACCCCTCCACTTT.

This clonotype came up a few times. The chain joins TRBV12-3 or TRBV12-4 to TRBJ2-1, with 12 bases matching TRBD2. This CDR3 has 17 residues. Losses at the gene ends were 1 base for V and 7 bases for J; bases not matched to a gene: 8. CDR3 region: CASSLGARLAGVNEQFF. The CDR3 DNA follows: TGTGCCAGCAGTTTAGGGGCGCGACTAGCGGGAGTTAATGAGCAGTTCTTC.

The chain carries TRBV29-1 and TRBJ2-3; TRBD1 aligns across 7 bases. CDR3 size: 13 residues. Germline trimming cut 8 bases from V and 6 bases from J; bases unmatched to any gene: 11. Germline V gene data show CDR1 as SQVTM and CDR2 as ANQGSEA. CDR3 residues: CSFRAGGSDTQYF. DNA for the CDR3: TGCAGCTTCAGGGCAGGGGGTTCCGATACGCAGTATTTT.

The rearrangement joins TRBV6-1 to TRBJ2-2; TRBD2 is a possible D gene (6 bases). The germline CDR1 and CDR2 sequences are MNHNS and SASEGT. The CDR3 length is 14 residues. V lost 6 bases and J lost 4, with 12 bases in between. In DNA form, the CDR3 reads TGTGCCAGCAGGCAGGGAGGAGGCACCGGGGAGCTGTTTTTT. The encoded protein is CASRQGGGTGELFF.